This TCR beta chain was recovered during a study of T cell responses to AZD1222 COVID-19 vaccine. Whole-study findings and limits: Dominant at 160-218 and 743-854, vaccine-associated CD4 TCRs also spanned spike.

On this clone: Antigen unknown.

Only in-frame clones appear in the TCRdb table, and some are missing; sequencing was by immunoSEQ multiplex PCR. This sample has approximately 200,000 clones; 93% occur once, and the top ten carry less than 1.2%. V shed 2 bases and J shed 1 base, with 7 bases lying between them. The CDR3 has 15 amino acids. The germline V gene has CDR1 SGDLS and CDR2 YYNGEE. The sequence was obtained from an adult who received the AZD1222 COVID-19 vaccine. The V and J genes are TRBV9 and TRBJ2-6; D may be TRBD1 (6 bases). The source was peripheral blood, collected 28 days after the second AZD1222 dose. The CDR3 reads CASSVGQSGANVLTF. In nucleotides, the CDR3 is TGTGCCAGCAGCGTGGGACAATCTGGGGCCAACGTCCTGACTTTC. The full variable domain, completed using reference TRBV9 and TRBJ2-6, is DSGVTQTPKHLITATGQRVTLRCSPRSGDLSVYWYQQSLDQGLQFLIQYYNGEERAKGNILERFSAQQFPDLHSELNLSSLELGDSALYFCASSVGQSGANVLTFGAGSRLTVL.